The T cell receptor beta chain under discussion was sequenced for a study of blood T cell repertoires in COVID-19. For the study at large: Some COVID-19 samples were acute and others convalescent; all came from the United States, Italy and Spain.

The V gene end was trimmed by 6 bases and the J gene end by 2 bases; junction bases not matched to a gene: 3. The CDR3 sequence is 14 residues long. Germline CDR1 reads MNHEY; CDR2 reads SVGAGI. Recruitment covered some 25 US areas and drew participants whose ages spanned 18 to 89 years. Self-reported history from a screening survey and questionnaire set each donor's cohort. This clone was counted once. Clones were sequenced by immunoSEQ multiplex PCR, and TCRdb holds only the in-frame ones, with some missing. The sample lists almost 400,000 clones, roughly 90% seen once, with over 0.9% in the top ten.

The receptor was isolated from a young woman with acute COVID-19. V usage is TRBV6-5 and J usage is TRBJ2-1; 8 nucleotides line up with TRBD2. Sequenced material: PBMCs or T cells enriched from blood (not recorded which). In DNA, the CDR3 is TGTGCCAGCAGAAATAGCGGGACCTACAATGAGCAGTTCTTC. Amino acid sequence: CASRNSGTYNEQFF.